The rows below give T cell receptor beta chains drawn from one sample of a study of blood T cell repertoires in COVID-19. Method: immunoSEQ multiplex PCR; TCRdb's copy keeps in-frame clones and lacks some. This sample yields 55,000 to 75,000 clones, of which approximately 87% are seen a single time; 6.5% to 9.5% belongs to the top ten. The sample taken for sequencing was peripheral blood. These receptors came from a man in his forties or fifties with active COVID-19. The CDR3 runs from the conserved cysteine through the conserved F or W. Fields, in order: J gene, V gene, clone size, D gene, CDR3 DNA, CDR3 protein. D genes are given only for firm matches. The size entry is marked missing in some rows and otherwise reads once, few, many or a size class.

TRBJ2-5	TRBV5-4	.	TRBD2	TGTGCCAGCAGGACTGGGACTAGCGGGGCGGAAGAGACCCAGTACTTC	CASRTGTSGAEETQYF
TRBJ2-1	TRBV5-4	.	TRBD2	TGTGCCAGCAGGGGTCGGGGGGGGAGGCAGTTCTTC	CASRGRGGRQFF
TRBJ1-2	TRBV4-3	.	.	TGCGCCAGCAGCCAAGAAGTGGAGCTGGTGAATGGCTACACCTTC	CASSQEVELVNGYTF
TRBJ2-1	TRBV12-3/TRBV12-4	.	.	TGTGCCAGCAGTTTAGTAGTTAATGAGCAGTTCTTC	CASSLVVNEQFF
TRBJ1-1	TRBV28	once	.	TGTGCCAGCAGTTTATGGACAGGAGCTGAAGCTTTCTTT	CASSLWTGAEAFF
TRBJ2-2	TRBV11-3	.	.	TGTGCCAGCAGCTTAGCTTCGGGAAATACCGGGGAGCTGTTTTTT	CASSLASGNTGELFF
TRBJ2-7	TRBV24-1	.	TRBD1	TGTGCCACCAGCGGACAGGGCCTCAGGCAGTACTTC	CATSGQGLRQYF
TRBJ1-2	TRBV4-1	.	TRBD1	TGCGCCAGCAGCGATCCGGGACAGAGCTATGGCTACACCTTC	CASSDPGQSYGYTF
TRBJ2-7	TRBV6-6	.	TRBD1	TGTGCCAGCAGTGTCCGGGACAGGCCCTACGAGCAGTACTTC	CASSVRDRPYEQYF
TRBJ1-5	TRBV2	.	.	TGTGCCAGCAGGGGGGGGACGGTTAGCAATCAGCCCCAGCATTTT	CASRGGTVSNQPQHF
TRBJ2-2	TRBV15	.	TRBD1	TGTGCCACCAGCACAAGGACAGGGATGAACACCGGGGAGCTGTTTTTT	CATSTRTGMNTGELFF
TRBJ2-2	TRBV27	.	TRBD2	TGTGCCAGCAGTATCCTAGCGGGAGGGTCCGGGGAGCTGTTTTTT	CASSILAGGSGELFF
TRBJ1-1	TRBV28	.	TRBD1	TGTGCCAGCAGTTTGGGGGGACAGCGCAACACTGAAGCTTTCTTT	CASSLGGQRNTEAFF
TRBJ2-3	TRBV9	.	TRBD2	TGTGCCAGCAGCCCCGGACTAGCGGGGGCCGGAGATACGCAGTATTTT	CASSPGLAGAGDTQYF
TRBJ2-2	TRBV27	.	TRBD1	TGTGCCAGCAACCCTGCCGGGACAGGGAGCACCGGGGAGCTGTTTTTT	CASNPAGTGSTGELFF
TRBJ2-5	TRBV9	.	TRBD2	TGTGCCAGCAGCGTAGTGGCGGGGGAAGAGACCCAGTACTTC	CASSVVAGEETQYF
TRBJ2-3	TRBV24-1	once	TRBD2	TGTGCCACCAGTGACCGGACTAGCGGGGGGGCCATAGATACGCAGTATTTT	CATSDRTSGGAIDTQYF
TRBJ1-2	TRBV6-5	.	TRBD1	TGTGCCAGCAGCCTTATTGACAGGGATCATGGCTACACCTTC	CASSLIDRDHGYTF
TRBJ2-7	TRBV11-1	.	TRBD1	TGTGCCAGCAGCCCCAAGGGACAGGGGTACGAGCAGTACTTC	CASSPKGQGYEQYF
TRBJ2-3	TRBV4-2	.	.	TGTGCCAGCAGCCCGCAGACTAGCACAGATACGCAGTATTTT	CASSPQTSTDTQYF
TRBJ1-2	TRBV11-2	.	.	TGTGCCAGCAGCTTAGGGTGGCCTCATTACTTC	CASSLGWPHYF
TRBJ2-5	TRBV5-6	.	.	TGTGCCAGCACCCCCGGGAGACTAGGAAGGGAGACCCAGTACTTC	CASTPGRLGRETQYF
TRBJ2-1	TRBV15	.	TRBD2	TGTGCCACCAGCAGAGCAGGGACTAGGTCGCTGAATGAGCAGTTCTTC	CATSRAGTRSLNEQFF
TRBJ1-1	TRBV6-6	once	TRBD1	TGTGCCAGCACCGAGGGACAGGGGGCGCTGGCTTTCTTT	CASTEGQGALAFF
TRBJ1-5	TRBV5-1	.	.	TGCGCCAGCAGCCTGGGGGCAGGGCAACAGCCCCAGCATTTT	CASSLGAGQQPQHF
TRBJ1-1	TRBV7-3	.	.	TGTGCCAGCAGCTTAACCGGACGGGGTGAAGCTTTCTTT	CASSLTGRGEAFF
TRBJ2-7	TRBV6-1	.	.	TGTGCCAGCAGTGAAGAACAGACCTACGAGCAGTACTTC	CASSEEQTYEQYF
TRBJ1-6	TRBV6-6	few	.	TGTGCCAGCAGGATCGACAGCTCCTATAATTCACCCCTCCACTTT	CASRIDSSYNSPLHF
TRBJ2-1	TRBV28	.	TRBD2	TGTGCCAGCAGTTTATCGGCTAGCGGCTACAATGAGCAGTTCTTC	CASSLSASGYNEQFF
TRBJ2-3	TRBV5-8	.	.	TGTGCCAGCAGCTCCATTAATGATGAGGGGGTCCCAAGCACAGATACGCAGTATTTT	CASSSINDEGVPSTDTQYF
TRBJ2-1	TRBV4-3	.	.	TGCGCCAGCAGCGCCCCCACAGGGACGGCCTACAATGAGCAGTTCTTC	CASSAPTGTAYNEQFF
TRBJ2-5	TRBV7-7	.	.	TGTGCTAGCACCACAGGGGCGGGGGAGACCCAGTACTTC	CASTTGAGETQYF
TRBJ2-1	TRBV19	.	.	TGTGCCATTGGGCCGACGAATGAGCAGTTCTTC	CAIGPTNEQFF
TRBJ1-4	TRBV7-2	.	.	TGTGCCAGCAGCAGCCAGGGTTTTGCTAATGAAAAACTGTTTTTT	CASSSQGFANEKLFF
TRBJ1-2	TRBV9	.	.	TGTGCCAGCACCCCTACCAATCTCCATGGCTACACCTTC	CASTPTNLHGYTF
TRBJ2-7	TRBV7-2	.	TRBD1	TGTGCCAGCAGCTCAGGACAGGGAAAGGGTTACGAGCAGTACTTC	CASSSGQGKGYEQYF
TRBJ1-2	TRBV6-5	.	.	TGTGCCAGCAGTTTGGGGGCCGGCTACACCTTC	CASSLGAGYTF
TRBJ1-6	TRBV5-1	.	.	TGCGCCAGCAGCTTGGCCGGCCAGGGGTCTAATTCACCCCTCCACTTT	CASSLAGQGSNSPLHF
TRBJ2-1	TRBV5-1	.	TRBD2	TGCGCCAGCAGCTTGGCCTCAGGGACTAGCGGGAGGGCCGTCTACAATGAGCAGTTCTTC	CASSLASGTSGRAVYNEQFF
TRBJ1-2	TRBV29-1	.	.	TGCAGCGTTGAAAGTCCCCAGGTCGGCTACACCTTC	CSVESPQVGYTF
TRBJ1-2	TRBV7-9	.	.	TGTGCCAGCAGTTCGTCGAGGGAAGCCCTAAACTATGGCTACACCTTC	CASSSSREALNYGYTF
TRBJ1-5	TRBV7-9	few	.	TGTGCCAGCAGCTTAGGTAATTATGGGCGTGGGCAGCCCCAGCATTTT	CASSLGNYGRGQPQHF
TRBJ1-6	TRBV7-9	.	TRBD1	TGTGCCAGCAGCCCCCGGGGACAGCCAAATAATTCACCCCTCCACTTT	CASSPRGQPNNSPLHF
TRBJ2-7	TRBV10-3	.	TRBD2	TGTGCCATCAGTGAGAGTACTAGCGGGATCCACCGGGAGCAGTACTTC	CAISESTSGIHREQYF
TRBJ2-2	TRBV28	.	.	TGTGCCAGCAGTTTCCGCTCACTAGCCGAGAACACCGGGGAGCTGTTTTTT	CASSFRSLAENTGELFF
TRBJ2-7	TRBV28	.	.	TGTGCCAGCAGTCTCCCATCGCAGGGATCCTACGAGCAGTACTTC	CASSLPSQGSYEQYF
TRBJ1-5	TRBV19	.	.	TGTGCCAGTAGTATAGTCTGGGGGGGGGATCAGCCCCAGCATTTT	CASSIVWGGDQPQHF
TRBJ2-7	TRBV3-1/TRBV3-2	.	.	TGTGCCAGCACTCGATCAGGGTCATACGAGCAGTACTTC	CASTRSGSYEQYF